This is a list of T cell receptor beta chains from one sample in a study of identical twins. Using its own MiXCR run on the 5' RACE reads, TCRdb lists one record per CDR3 protein. The table has 450,000 or so distinct CDR3 sequences, approximately 24% seen once. This same sample was also taken into another study, of T cells expressing NK-cell markers.

Sequencing input: CD4+ T cells sorted from blood. These receptors all come from a woman aged 18-29 years in good health. The CDR3 runs from the conserved cysteine through the conserved F or W. The D gene is left open where the match is weak. Size is omitted from some rows. Given values are once, few, many or a class for expanded clones.

v_gene	len	abundance	d_gene	j_gene	CDR3nt	CDR3aa
TRBV20-1	15	.	TRBD1	TRBJ2-2	TGCAGTGCTAGATACCGGGACAGGGGAACCGGGGAGCTGTTTTTT	CSARYRDRGTGELFF
TRBV18	14	.	TRBD1	TRBJ2-7	TGTGCCAGCTCCCGCGACCGGGACAGGGTCGAGCAGTACTTC	CASSRDRDRVEQYF
TRBV29-1	13	.	.	TRBJ2-1	TGCAGCGTTCTTGGAAGCTCCTACAATGAGCAGTTCTTC	CSVLGSSYNEQFF
TRBV3-1	11	.	.	TRBJ2-5	TGTGCCAGCAGCCAATCAGGGACCCAGTACTTC	CASSQSGTQYF
TRBV7-8	16	few	.	TRBJ2-5	TGTGCCAGCAGCATAAGCACTGGGACGTTCCAAGAGACCCAGTACTTC	CASSISTGTFQETQYF
TRBV6-1	16	once	TRBD2	TRBJ2-2	TGTGCCAGCAGTGGGGGGGGACTAGCGGGCACCGGGGAGCTGTTTTTT	CASSGGGLAGTGELFF
TRBV5-4	24	many	TRBD1	TRBJ2-6	TGTGCCAGCAGGTTGATGACACAGGGGAATTTTCTTGTTATGAGCGGAGCTGGGGCCAACGTCCTGACTTTC	CASRLMTQGNFLVMSGAGANVLTF
TRBV29-1	12	few	TRBD2	TRBJ2-7	TGCGGGGTGGCAGGGACTACCTACGAGCAGTACTTC	CGVAGTTYEQYF
TRBV21-1	18	.	.	TRBJ2-2	TGTGCCAGCAGCAATTTGGACACGCGGGTCGACTACACCGGGGAGCTGTTTTTT	CASSNLDTRVDYTGELFF
TRBV12-3/TRBV12-4	11	few	.	TRBJ2-1	TGTGCCAGCAGTTTGAACTATGAGCAGTTCTTC	CASSLNYEQFF
TRBV11-2	15	few	TRBD1	TRBJ1-2	TGTGCCAGCAGCGAGGCCGGGACAGGGTACTATGGCTACACCTTC	CASSEAGTGYYGYTF
TRBV18	16	few	.	TRBJ1-2	TGTGCCAGCTCACCTTTATCCGTGGCCGTCGTGGAGGGCTACACCTTC	CASSPLSVAVVEGYTF
TRBV29-1	15	few	.	TRBJ2-3	TGCAGCGTTGAAGGCGACAGGAAAACTACAGATACGCAGTATTTT	CSVEGDRKTTDTQYF
TRBV15	16	few	.	TRBJ2-7	TGTGCCACCAGCAGAGTCTTTGGGGGGCACCAAGGCGAGCAGTACTTC	CATSRVFGGHQGEQYF
TRBV11-1	16	.	TRBD2	TRBJ2-7	TGTGCCAGCAGCTTGAGCGGGGGGGCCGTGTTCAACGAGCAGTACTTC	CASSLSGGAVFNEQYF
TRBV15	12	.	.	TRBJ1-3	TGTGCCACCAGCTGGGCCCGGGACATCATATATTTT	CATSWARDIIYF
TRBV20-1	15	.	TRBD2	TRBJ2-3	TGCAGTGCTTTTACCCCTAGCGGGAGGGGGGATACGCAGTATTTT	CSAFTPSGRGDTQYF